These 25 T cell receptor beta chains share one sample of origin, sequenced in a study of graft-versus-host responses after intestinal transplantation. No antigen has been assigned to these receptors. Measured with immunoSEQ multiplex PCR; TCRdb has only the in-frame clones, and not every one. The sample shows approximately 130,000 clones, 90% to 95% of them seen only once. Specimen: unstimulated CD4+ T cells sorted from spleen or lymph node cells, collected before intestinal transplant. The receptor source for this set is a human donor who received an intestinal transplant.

The CDR3 is CASSSGPPGQGENTIYF. The CDR3 DNA sequence: TGTGCCAGCAGCTCTGGCCCACCGGGACAGGGAGAAAACACCATATATTTT. This rearrangement joins TRBV11-3 to TRBJ1-3; 9 bases are a match to TRBD1. The V segment lost 4 bases and the J segment 6 bases; nucleotides outside the gene matches: 13. Germline assignment: CDR1 SGHNT and CDR2 YENEEA. This CDR3 region has 17 residues.

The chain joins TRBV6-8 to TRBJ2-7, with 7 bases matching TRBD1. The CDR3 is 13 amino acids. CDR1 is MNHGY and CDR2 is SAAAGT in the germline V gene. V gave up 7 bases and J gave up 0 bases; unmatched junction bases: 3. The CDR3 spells CASKGQPSYEQYF. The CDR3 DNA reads TGTGCCAGCAAGGGACAGCCCTCCTACGAGCAGTACTTC.

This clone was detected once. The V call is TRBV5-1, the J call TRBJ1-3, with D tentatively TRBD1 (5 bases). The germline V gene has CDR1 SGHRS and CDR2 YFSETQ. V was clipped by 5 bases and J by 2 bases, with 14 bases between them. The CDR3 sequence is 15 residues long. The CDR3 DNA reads TGCGCCAGCAGACGGGAGACAGTCCCTGGAAACACCATATATTTT. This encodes CASRRETVPGNTIYF.

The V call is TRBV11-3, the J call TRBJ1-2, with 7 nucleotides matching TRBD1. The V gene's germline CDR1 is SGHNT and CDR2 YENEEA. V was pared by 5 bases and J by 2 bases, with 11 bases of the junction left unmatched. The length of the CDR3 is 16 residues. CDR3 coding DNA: TGTGCCAGCAGCCCCCGGGGGACAGCCAGAAACTATGGCTACACCTTC. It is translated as CASSPRGTARNYGYTF.

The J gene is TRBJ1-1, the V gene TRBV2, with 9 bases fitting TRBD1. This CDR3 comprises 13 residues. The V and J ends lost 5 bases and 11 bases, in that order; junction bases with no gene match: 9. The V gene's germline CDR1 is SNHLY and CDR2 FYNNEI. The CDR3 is CASSREGQGLAFF. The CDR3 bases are TGTGCCAGCAGTAGGGAGGGACAGGGATTGGCTTTCTTT. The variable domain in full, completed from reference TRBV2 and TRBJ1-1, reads EPEVTQTPSHQVTQMGQEVILRCVPISNHLYFYWYRQILGQKVEFLVSFYNNEISEKSEIFDDQFSVERPDGSNFTLKIRSTKLEDSAMYFCASSREGQGLAFFGQGTRLTVV.

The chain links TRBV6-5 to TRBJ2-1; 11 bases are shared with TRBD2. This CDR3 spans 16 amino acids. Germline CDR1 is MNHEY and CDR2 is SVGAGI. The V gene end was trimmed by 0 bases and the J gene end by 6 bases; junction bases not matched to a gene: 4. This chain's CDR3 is CASSYSPSGGLNEQFF. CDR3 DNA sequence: TGTGCCAGCAGTTACTCCCCTAGCGGGGGGCTCAATGAGCAGTTCTTC.

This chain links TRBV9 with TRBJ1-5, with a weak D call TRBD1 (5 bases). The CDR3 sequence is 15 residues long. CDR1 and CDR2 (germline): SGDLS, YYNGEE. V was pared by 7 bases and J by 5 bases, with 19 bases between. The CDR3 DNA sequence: TGTGCCAGCGCTAGGGGCATCGGGATCTATCAGCCCCAGCATTTT. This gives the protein CASARGIGIYQPQHF.

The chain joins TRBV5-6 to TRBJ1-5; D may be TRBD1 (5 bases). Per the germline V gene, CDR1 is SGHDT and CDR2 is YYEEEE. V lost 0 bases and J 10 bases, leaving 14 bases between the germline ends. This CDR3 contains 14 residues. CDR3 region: CASSLAGSRVPQHF. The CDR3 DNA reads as TGTGCCAGCAGCTTGGCAGGGAGCAGGGTACCCCAGCATTTT.

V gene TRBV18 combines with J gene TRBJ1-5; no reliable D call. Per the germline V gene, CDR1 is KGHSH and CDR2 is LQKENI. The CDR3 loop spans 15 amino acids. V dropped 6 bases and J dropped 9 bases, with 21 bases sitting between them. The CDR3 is CASSRQDGELGPQHF. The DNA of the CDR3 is TGTGCCAGCTCTCGTCAGGACGGGGAACTCGGGCCCCAGCATTTT.

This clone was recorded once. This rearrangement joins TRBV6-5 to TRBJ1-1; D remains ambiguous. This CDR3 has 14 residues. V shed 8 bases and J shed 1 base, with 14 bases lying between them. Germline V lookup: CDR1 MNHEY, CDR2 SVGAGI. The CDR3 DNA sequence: TGTGCCAGCGCTGAAGACGGAAAGAACACTGAAGCTTTCTTT. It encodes CASAEDGKNTEAFF.

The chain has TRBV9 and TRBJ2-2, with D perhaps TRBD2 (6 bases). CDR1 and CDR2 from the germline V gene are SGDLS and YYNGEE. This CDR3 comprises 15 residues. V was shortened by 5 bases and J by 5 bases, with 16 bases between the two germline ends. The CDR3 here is CASRAVGSETGELFF. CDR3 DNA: TGTGCCAGCAGGGCCGTCGGGAGTGAGACCGGGGAGCTGTTTTTT.

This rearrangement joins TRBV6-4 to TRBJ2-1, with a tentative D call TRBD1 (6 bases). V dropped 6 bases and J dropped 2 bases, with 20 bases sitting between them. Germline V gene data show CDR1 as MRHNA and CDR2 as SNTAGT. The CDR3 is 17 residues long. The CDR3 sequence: CASRNRADSFAYNEQFF. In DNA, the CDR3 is TGTGCCAGCAGAAACAGGGCGGACTCCTTCGCCTACAATGAGCAGTTCTTC.

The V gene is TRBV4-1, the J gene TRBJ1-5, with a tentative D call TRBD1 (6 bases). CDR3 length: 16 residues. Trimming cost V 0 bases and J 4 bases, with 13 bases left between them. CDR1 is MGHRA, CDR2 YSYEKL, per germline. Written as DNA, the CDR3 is TGCGCCAGCAGCCAAGATCCGGACAGAGGGAATCAGCCCCAGCATTTT. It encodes CASSQDPDRGNQPQHF.

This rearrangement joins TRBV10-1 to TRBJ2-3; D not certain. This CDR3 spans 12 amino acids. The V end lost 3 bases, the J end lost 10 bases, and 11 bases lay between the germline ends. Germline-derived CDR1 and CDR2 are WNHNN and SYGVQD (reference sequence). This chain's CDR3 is CASSDAPDPQYF. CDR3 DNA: TGCGCCAGCAGTGATGCCCCCGATCCGCAGTATTTT.

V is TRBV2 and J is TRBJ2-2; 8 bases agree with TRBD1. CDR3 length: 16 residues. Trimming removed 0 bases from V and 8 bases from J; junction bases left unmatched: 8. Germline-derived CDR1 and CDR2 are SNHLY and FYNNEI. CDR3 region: CASSEAGDRGKGELFF. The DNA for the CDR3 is TGTGCCAGCAGTGAAGCCGGAGACAGGGGTAAAGGGGAGCTGTTTTTT.

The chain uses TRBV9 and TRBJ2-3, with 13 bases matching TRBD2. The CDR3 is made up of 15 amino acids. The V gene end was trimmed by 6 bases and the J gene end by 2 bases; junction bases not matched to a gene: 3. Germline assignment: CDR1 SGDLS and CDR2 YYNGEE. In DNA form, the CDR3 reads TGTGCCAGCAAGGGGACTAGCGGGGCCACAGATACGCAGTATTTT. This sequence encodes CASKGTSGATDTQYF. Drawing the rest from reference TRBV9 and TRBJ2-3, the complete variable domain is DSGVTQTPKHLITATGQRVTLRCSPRSGDLSVYWYQQSLDQGLQFLIQYYNGEERAKGNILERFSAQQFPDLHSELNLSSLELGDSALYFCASKGTSGATDTQYFGPGTRLTVL.

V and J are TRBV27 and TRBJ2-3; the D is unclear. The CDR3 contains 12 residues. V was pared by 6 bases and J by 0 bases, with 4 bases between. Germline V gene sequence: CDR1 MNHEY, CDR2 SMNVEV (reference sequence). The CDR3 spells CASSRSTDTQYF. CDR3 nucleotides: TGTGCCAGCAGCCGCAGCACAGATACGCAGTATTTT.

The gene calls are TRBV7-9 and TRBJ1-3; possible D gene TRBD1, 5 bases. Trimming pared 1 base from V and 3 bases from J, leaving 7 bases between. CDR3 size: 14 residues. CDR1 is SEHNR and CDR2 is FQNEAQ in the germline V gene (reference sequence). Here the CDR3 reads CASSLGTGGNTIYF. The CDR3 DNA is TGTGCCAGCAGCTTAGGTACAGGTGGAAACACCATATATTTT.

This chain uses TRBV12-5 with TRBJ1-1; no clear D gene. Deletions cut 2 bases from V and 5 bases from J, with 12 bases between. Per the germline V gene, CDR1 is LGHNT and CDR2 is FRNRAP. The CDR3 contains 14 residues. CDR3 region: CASGLSEGATEAFF. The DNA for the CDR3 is TGTGCTAGTGGTTTGTCCGAGGGCGCGACTGAAGCTTTCTTT.

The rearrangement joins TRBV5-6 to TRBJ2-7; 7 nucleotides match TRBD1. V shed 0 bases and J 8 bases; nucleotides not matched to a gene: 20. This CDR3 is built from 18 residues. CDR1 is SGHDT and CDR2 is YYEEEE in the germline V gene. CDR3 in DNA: TGTGCCAGCAGCTTGGCTACCACCCCAGGGACAGCCTACGTTAAGCAGTACTTC. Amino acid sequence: CASSLATTPGTAYVKQYF. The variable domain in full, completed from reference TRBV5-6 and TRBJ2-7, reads DAGVTQSPTHLIKTRGQQVTLRCSPKSGHDTVSWYQQALGQGPQFIFQYYEEEERQRGNFPDRFSGHQFPNYSSELNVNALLLGDSALYLCASSLATTPGTAYVKQYFGPGTRLTVT.

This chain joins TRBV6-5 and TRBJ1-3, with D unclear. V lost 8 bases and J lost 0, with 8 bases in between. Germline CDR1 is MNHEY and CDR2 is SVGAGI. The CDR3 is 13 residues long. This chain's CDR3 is CASGVLSGNTIYF. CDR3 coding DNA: TGTGCCAGCGGGGTTCTCTCTGGAAACACCATATATTTT.

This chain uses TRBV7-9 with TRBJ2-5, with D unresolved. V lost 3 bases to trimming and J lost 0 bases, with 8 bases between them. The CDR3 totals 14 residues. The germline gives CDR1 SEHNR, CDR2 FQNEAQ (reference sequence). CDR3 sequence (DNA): TGTGCCAGCAGCTTCCGGGCCGACCAAGAGACCCAGTACTTC. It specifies CASSFRADQETQYF.

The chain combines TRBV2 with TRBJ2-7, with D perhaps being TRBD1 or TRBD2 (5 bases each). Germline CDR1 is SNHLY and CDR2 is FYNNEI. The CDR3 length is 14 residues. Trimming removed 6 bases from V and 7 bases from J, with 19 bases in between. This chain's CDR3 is CASRILTGPGEQYF. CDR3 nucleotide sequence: TGTGCCAGCAGAATCTTGACGGGGCCGGGGGAGCAGTACTTC.

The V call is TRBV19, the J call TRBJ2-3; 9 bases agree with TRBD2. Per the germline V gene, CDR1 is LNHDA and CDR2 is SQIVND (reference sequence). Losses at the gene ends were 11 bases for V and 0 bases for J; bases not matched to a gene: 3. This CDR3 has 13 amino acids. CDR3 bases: TGTGCCTCGAGCGGGGGGAGCACAGATACGCAGTATTTT. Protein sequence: CASSGGSTDTQYF.

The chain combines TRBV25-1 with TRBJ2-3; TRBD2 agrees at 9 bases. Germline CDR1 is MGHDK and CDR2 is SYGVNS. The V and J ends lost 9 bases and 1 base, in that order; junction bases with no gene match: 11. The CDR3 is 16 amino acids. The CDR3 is CARRSSGGPCTDTQYF. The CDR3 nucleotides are TGTGCCAGGAGATCGAGCGGGGGGCCTTGCACAGATACGCAGTATTTT.